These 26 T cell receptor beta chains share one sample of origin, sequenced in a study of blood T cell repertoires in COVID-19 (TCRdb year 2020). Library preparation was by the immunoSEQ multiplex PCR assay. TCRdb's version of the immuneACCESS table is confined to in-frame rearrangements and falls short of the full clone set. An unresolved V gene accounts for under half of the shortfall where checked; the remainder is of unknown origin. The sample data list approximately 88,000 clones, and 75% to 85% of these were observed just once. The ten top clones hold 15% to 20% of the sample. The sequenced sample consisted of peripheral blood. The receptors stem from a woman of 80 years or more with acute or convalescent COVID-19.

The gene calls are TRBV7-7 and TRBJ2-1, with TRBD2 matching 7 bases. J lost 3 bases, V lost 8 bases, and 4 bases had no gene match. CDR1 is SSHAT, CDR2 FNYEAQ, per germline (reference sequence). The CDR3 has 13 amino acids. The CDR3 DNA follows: TGTGCCAGCTCACCGGGGGGCTACAATGAGCAGTTCTTC. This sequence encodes CASSPGGYNEQFF.

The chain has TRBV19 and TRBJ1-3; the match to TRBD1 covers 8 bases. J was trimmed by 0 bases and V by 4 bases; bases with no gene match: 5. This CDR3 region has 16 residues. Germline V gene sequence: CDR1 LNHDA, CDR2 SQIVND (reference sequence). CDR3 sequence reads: CASSTTGALSGNTIYF. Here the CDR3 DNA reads TGTGCCAGTAGTACGACAGGGGCGCTCTCTGGAAACACCATATATTTT. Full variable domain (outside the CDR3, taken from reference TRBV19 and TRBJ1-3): DGGITQSPKYLFRKEGQNVTLSCEQNLNHDAMYWYRQDPGQGLRLIYYSQIVNDFQKGDIAEGYSVSREKKESFPLTVTSAQKNPTAFYLCASSTTGALSGNTIYFGEGSWLTVV.

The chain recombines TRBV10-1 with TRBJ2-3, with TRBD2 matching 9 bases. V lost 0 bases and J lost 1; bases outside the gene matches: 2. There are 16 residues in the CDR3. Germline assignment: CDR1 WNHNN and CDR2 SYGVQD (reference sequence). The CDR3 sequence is CASSESKRGGTDTQYF. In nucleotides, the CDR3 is TGCGCCAGCAGTGAGTCGAAGCGGGGGGGCACAGATACGCAGTATTTT.

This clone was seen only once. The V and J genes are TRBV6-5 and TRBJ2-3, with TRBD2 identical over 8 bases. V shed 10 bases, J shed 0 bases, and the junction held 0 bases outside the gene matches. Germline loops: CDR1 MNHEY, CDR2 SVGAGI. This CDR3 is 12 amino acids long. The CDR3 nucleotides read TGTGCCACTAGCGGGAGCACAGATACGCAGTATTTT. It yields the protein CATSGSTDTQYF.

CDR3 nucleotides: TGCGCCAGCAGCCAAGTCGGGACTAGCGGGAGGAATGAGCAGTTCTTC. It encodes CASSQVGTSGRNEQFF. The V gene is TRBV4-1, the J gene TRBJ2-1, with TRBD2 matching 15 bases. The V gene's germline CDR1 is MGHRA and CDR2 YSYEKL. Losses at the gene ends were 1 base for V and 7 bases for J; bases not matched to a gene: 2. The CDR3 is 16 residues long.

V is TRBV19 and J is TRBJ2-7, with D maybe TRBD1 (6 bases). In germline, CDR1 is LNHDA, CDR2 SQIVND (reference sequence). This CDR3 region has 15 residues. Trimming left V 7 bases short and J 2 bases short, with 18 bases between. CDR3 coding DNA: TGTGCCAGTACCCCTGGGGGCTCCATTCCCTACGAGCAGTACTTC. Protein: CASTPGGSIPYEQYF.

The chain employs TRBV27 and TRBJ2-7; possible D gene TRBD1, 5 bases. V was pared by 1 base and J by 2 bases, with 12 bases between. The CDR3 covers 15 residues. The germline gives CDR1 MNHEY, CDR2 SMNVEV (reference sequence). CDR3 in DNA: TGTGCCAGCAGTTTATTGTACAGGACAACCTACGAGCAGTACTTC. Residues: CASSLLYRTTYEQYF.

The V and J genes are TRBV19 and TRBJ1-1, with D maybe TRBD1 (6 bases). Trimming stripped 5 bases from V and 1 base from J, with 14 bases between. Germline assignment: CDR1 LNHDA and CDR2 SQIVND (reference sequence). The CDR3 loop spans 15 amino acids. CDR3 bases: TGTGCCAGTAGTGCAAACAGGGTTGGGAACACTGAAGCTTTCTTT. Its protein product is CASSANRVGNTEAFF.

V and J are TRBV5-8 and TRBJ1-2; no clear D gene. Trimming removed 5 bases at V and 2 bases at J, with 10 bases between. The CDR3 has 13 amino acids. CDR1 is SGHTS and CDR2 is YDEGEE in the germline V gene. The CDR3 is CASRNFGNYGYTF. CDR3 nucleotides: TGTGCCAGCAGGAACTTCGGGAACTATGGCTACACCTTC.

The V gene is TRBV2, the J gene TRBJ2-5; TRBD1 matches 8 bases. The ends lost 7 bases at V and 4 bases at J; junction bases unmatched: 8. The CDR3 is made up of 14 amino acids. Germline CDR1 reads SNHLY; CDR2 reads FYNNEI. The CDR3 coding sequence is TGTGCCAGCAACCGACAGGGGAGTGGAGAGACCCAGTACTTC. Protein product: CASNRQGSGETQYF.

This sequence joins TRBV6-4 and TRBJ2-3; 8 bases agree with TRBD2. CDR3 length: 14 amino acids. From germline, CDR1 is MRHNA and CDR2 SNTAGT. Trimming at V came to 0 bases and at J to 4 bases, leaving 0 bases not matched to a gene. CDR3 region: CASSDSGLADTQYF. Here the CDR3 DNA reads TGTGCCAGCAGTGACTCGGGACTAGCAGATACGCAGTATTTT.

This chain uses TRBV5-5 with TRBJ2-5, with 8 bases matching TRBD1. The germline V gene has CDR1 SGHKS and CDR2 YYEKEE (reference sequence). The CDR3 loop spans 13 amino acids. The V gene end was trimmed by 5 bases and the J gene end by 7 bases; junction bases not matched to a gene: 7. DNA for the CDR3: TGTGCCAGCAGTTCGACAGGGGTGGCGACCCAGTACTTC. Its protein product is CASSSTGVATQYF.

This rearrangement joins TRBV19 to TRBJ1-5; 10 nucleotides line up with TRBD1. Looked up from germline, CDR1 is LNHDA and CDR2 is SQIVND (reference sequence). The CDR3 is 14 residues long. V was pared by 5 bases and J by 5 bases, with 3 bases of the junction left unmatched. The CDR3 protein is CASSDRGPHQPQHF. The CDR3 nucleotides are TGTGCCAGTAGTGACAGGGGGCCCCATCAGCCCCAGCATTTT.

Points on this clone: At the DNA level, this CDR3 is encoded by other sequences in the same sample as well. CDR3 amino acids: CASSLTLNNEQFF. CDR3 nucleotides: TGTGCCAGCAGCTTAACGTTAAACAATGAGCAGTTCTTC. V and J are TRBV7-3 and TRBJ2-1; D gene ambiguous. Germline CDR1 SGHTA, CDR2 FQGTGA. The V and J ends lost 0 bases and 5 bases respectively, with 5 bases between them. The CDR3 length is 13 residues. Supplemented by reference TRBV7-3 and TRBJ2-1, the full variable domain reads GAGVSQTPSNKVTEKGKYVELRCDPISGHTALYWYRQSLGQGPEFLIYFQGTGAADDSGLPNDRFFAVRPEGSVSTLKIQRTERGDSAVYLCASSLTLNNEQFFGPGTRLTVL.

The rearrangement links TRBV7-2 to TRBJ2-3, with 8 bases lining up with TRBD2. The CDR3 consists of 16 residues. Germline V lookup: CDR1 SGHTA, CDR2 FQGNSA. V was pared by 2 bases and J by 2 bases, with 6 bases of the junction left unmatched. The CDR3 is CASSLSSGSLTDTQYF. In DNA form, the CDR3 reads TGTGCCAGCAGCTTATCCAGCGGGAGTCTCACAGATACGCAGTATTTT.

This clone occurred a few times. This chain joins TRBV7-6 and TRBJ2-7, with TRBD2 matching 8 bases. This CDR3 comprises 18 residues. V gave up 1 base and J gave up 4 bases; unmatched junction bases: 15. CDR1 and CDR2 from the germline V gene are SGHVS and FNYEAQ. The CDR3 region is CASSLETPLAEFQYEQYF. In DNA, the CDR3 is TGTGCCAGCAGCTTAGAAACCCCACTAGCGGAATTCCAATACGAGCAGTACTTC.

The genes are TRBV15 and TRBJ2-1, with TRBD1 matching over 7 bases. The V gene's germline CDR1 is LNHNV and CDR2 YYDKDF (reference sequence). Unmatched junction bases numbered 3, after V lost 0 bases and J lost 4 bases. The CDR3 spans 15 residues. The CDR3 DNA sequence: TGTGCCACCAGCAGAGATCAGGGGGAATACAATGAGCAGTTCTTC. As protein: CATSRDQGEYNEQFF.

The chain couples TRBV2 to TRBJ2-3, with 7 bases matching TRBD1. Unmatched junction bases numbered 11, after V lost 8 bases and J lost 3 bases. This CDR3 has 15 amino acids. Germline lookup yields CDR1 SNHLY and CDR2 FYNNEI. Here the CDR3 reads CASVRGTVRTDTQYF. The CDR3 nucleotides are TGTGCCAGCGTAAGGGGGACAGTACGAACAGATACGCAGTATTTT.

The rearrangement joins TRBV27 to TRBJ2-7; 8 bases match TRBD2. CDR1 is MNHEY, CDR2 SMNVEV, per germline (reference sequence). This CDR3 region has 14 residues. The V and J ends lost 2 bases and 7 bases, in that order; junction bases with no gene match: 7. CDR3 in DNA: TGTGCCAGCAGTTTAAGAGCGGGAGTGCTTGAGCAGTACTTC. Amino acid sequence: CASSLRAGVLEQYF.

Here the CDR3 reads CATSRDGRTSNTEAFF. CDR3 nucleotides: TGTGCCACCAGCAGAGATGGCAGAACCTCGAACACTGAAGCTTTCTTT. The chain couples TRBV15 to TRBJ1-1; D gene uncertain. CDR1 and CDR2 from the germline V gene are LNHNV and YYDKDF (reference sequence). The CDR3 has 16 residues. V gave up 0 bases and J gave up 1 base, with 12 bases separating them.

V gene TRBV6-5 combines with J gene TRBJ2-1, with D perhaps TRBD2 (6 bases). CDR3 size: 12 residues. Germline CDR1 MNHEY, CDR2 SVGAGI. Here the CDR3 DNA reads TGTGCTGTCCGGAGGGCCTACAATGAGCAGTTCTTC. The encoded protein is CAVRRAYNEQFF.

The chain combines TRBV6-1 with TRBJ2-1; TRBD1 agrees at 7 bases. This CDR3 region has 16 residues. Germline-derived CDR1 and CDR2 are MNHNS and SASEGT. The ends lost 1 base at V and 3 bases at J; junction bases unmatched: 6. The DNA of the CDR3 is TGTGCCAGCAGTGAAGAAGGGACAGTCCTCTACAATGAGCAGTTCTTC. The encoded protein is CASSEEGTVLYNEQFF.

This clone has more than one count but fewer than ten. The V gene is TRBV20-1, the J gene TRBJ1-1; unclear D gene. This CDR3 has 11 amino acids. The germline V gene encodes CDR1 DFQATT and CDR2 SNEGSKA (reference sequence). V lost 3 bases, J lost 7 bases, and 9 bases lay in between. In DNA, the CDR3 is TGCAGTGCTAGTCCGGGGATTGAAGCTTTCTTT. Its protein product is CSASPGIEAFF.

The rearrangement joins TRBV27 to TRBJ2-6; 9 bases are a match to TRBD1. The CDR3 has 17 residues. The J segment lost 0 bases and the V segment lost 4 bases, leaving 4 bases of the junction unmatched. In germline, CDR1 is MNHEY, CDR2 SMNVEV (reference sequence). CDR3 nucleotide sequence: TGTGCCAGCAGTTCACAGGGGGCGCTCTCTGGGGCCAACGTCCTGACTTTC. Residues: CASSSQGALSGANVLTF.

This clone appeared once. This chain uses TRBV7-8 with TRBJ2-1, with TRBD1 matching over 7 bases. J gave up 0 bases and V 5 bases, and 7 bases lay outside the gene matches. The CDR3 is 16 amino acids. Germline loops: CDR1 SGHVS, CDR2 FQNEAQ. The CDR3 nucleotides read TGTGCCAGCAGCCACAGGGGCCCAAGCTCCTACAATGAGCAGTTCTTC. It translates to CASSHRGPSSYNEQFF.

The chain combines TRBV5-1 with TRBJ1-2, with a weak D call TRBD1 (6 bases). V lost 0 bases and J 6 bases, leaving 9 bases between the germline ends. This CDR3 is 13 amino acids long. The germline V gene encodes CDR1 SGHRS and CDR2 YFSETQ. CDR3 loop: CASSLAAGDGYTF. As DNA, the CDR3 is TGCGCCAGCAGCTTGGCCGCAGGGGATGGCTACACCTTC.